The present T cell receptor beta chain was sequenced within a study of T cells in Graves' hyperthyroidism and ophthalmopathy. What was amplified from RNA transcripts were TCR beta CDR3 regions. First-round RT-PCR with HTBI primers amplified the TCR CDR3 region. Via MiXCR, TCRdb re-called the multiplex PCR reads, giving one row per CDR3 protein. Of hundreds of thousands of distinct CDR3 sequences in the sample, 12% to 15% were seen once. On this clonotype: What it binds is not known.

This CDR3 spans 15 amino acids. The germline V gene encodes CDR1 KGHDR and CDR2 SFDVKD. V lost 3 bases to trimming and J lost 6 bases; unmatched junction nucleotides: 7. Study-wide points: Ophthalmopathy got predicted by the model a median about 6.5 months before its onset. Ophthalmopathy cases were set apart from stable hyperthyroidism by a 13 V-J model.

This chain links TRBV24-1 with TRBJ2-3, with 8 nucleotides matching TRBD1. The sequence was obtained from a woman aged 18-30 years with Graves' hyperthyroidism. Sample: blood. CDR3 sequence reads: CATSDPTGVSDTQYF. DNA for the CDR3: TGTGCCACCAGTGATCCGACAGGGGTGTCGGATACGCAGTATTTT.